This TCR beta chain was retrieved from a study of blood T cell repertoires in COVID-19. Study context: T cells, B-cell-depleted T cells, or PBMCs supplied cDNA or gDNA.

From germline, CDR1 is SQVTM and CDR2 ANQGSEA. CDR3 length: 11 residues. TCRdb's copy holds only in-frame clones and misses some; the assay was immunoSEQ multiplex PCR. Altogether over 150,000 clones are present, approximately 80% being singletons, with the ten largest covering about 7%. Seattle patients were enrolled during active infection and followed longitudinally. A note on this clone: One end of the junction fails to match germline, which may point to a read error.

The gene calls are TRBV29-1 and TRBJ1-1; D gene ambiguous. The sequenced sample was peripheral blood. The clonotype originates from a woman between 40 and 50 years old with COVID-19, enrolled during active disease. The CDR3 DNA reads TGCAGCGTTGTTGCGTTACAGATAAACCTCTTT. Protein product: CSVVALQINLF.